This T cell receptor beta chain derives from a study of cytomegalovirus exposure and HLA in healthy donors. Study-level information: Membership in the Caucasian-associated ancestry cluster was found for 75% to 90% of a few hundred genotyped donors. General study findings and limits: There were a few CMV-associated chains whose specificity for CMV antigens was confirmed in vitro. The study carried out a later analysis of TCR beta sequences. It associated approximately 15,000 of them with specific HLA alleles at a false discovery rate of 0.05.

From germline, CDR1 is MNHNS and CDR2 SASEGT. This CDR3 is built from 13 residues. V trimming: 8 bases; J trimming: 2 bases; junction bases outside the gene matches: 2. Amplification used 60 Vbeta primers and 13 Jbeta primers. Only in-frame clones appear in the TCRdb table, and some are missing; sequencing was by immunoSEQ multiplex PCR. The table shows approximately 240,000 clones, with 70% to 85% occurring only once. With regard to this clone: The target antigen is unknown.

J is TRBJ2-7 and V is TRBV6-1, with 11 bases fitting TRBD2. Sequencing used PBMCs. This clonotype was obtained from a woman in her thirties or forties in good health and CMV-seronegative. Here the CDR3 DNA reads TGTGCCAGCGGGACTAGCGGAACCTACGAGCAGTACTTC. It encodes CASGTSGTYEQYF.